The present TCR beta chain was sequenced within a study of blood T cell repertoires in COVID-19. In the study overall: The cDNA or gDNA used as material had been derived from T cells, B-cell-depleted T cells, or PBMCs.

TCRdb's table, derived via immunoSEQ multiplex PCR, lists solely in-frame clones and lacks some. The sample yields around 130,000 clones, 86% seen once. CDR3 size: 12 residues. From germline, CDR1 is SEHNR and CDR2 FQNEAQ (reference sequence). V lost 5 bases to trimming and J lost 10 bases, with 13 bases between them. This sequence originates from a woman aged 45-65 years who had recovered from COVID-19. The chain couples TRBV7-9 to TRBJ2-3, with D possibly being TRBD1 (5 bases). The sample taken for sequencing was PBMCs or T cells enriched from blood (not recorded which). CDR3 coding DNA: TGTGCCAGCAGCCACGCGCAGGGTGCGCAGTATTTT. Translating gives CASSHAQGAQYF.